The 21 T cell receptor beta chains reported below all come from one sample, sequenced in a study of T cell responses to AZD1222 COVID-19 vaccine. Repertoires were generated with immunoSEQ multiplex PCR, while TCRdb's copy carries only in-frame clones and drops some. The profile shows roughly 150,000 clones, about 92% of them singletons. Sequencing was performed on peripheral blood, taken on day 0 of AZD1222 vaccination. These receptors came from an adult in good health.

V is TRBV4-1 and J is TRBJ1-2, with TRBD1 as a possible D gene (6 bases). Germline CDR1 and CDR2: MGHRA and YSYEKL. CDR3 size: 15 residues. Trimming removed 1 base from V and 4 bases from J, with 13 bases in between. The CDR3 is CASSQGGQTGYGYTF. The CDR3 DNA sequence: TGCGCCAGCAGCCAAGGAGGACAGACGGGCTATGGCTACACCTTC.

The chain couples TRBV4-1 to TRBJ1-3, with 10 bases lining up with TRBD1. The germline gives CDR1 MGHRA, CDR2 YSYEKL. V was pared by 0 bases and J by 5 bases, with 13 bases of the junction left unmatched. The CDR3 sequence is 19 residues long. CDR3 in DNA: TGCGCCAGCAGCCAAGAGACCCCTTCGGGGGGACAGGGGCGAAACACCATATATTTT. It is translated as CASSQETPSGGQGRNTIYF.

The chain couples TRBV7-6 to TRBJ2-2; D remains ambiguous. Per the germline V gene, CDR1 is SGHVS and CDR2 is FNYEAQ. The CDR3 is made up of 13 amino acids. Trimming removed 4 bases at V and 8 bases at J, with 11 bases between. This CDR3 reads CASSSRSLGELFF. The CDR3 nucleotides read TGTGCCAGCAGCTCCCGAAGTTTAGGGGAGCTGTTTTTT.

This chain links TRBV6-1 with TRBJ1-4; D call uncertain. With 8 bases removed from V and 7 bases from J, the gap between germline ends came to 8 bases. Looked up from germline, CDR1 is MNHNS and CDR2 is SASEGT. CDR3 size: 11 residues. The CDR3 DNA reads TGTGCCAGCTCCCCACGTGAAAAACTGTTTTTT. Its protein product is CASSPREKLFF.

The chain uses TRBV18 and TRBJ2-1; perhaps TRBD1 as D (6 bases). The CDR3 consists of 16 residues. Trimming took off 0 bases at V and 9 bases at J, with 18 bases between the two ends. CDR1 is KGHSH and CDR2 is LQKENI in the germline V gene. CDR3 protein: CASSPPNEQGRSEQFF. DNA for the CDR3: TGTGCCAGCTCACCACCGAACGAACAGGGTCGGAGTGAGCAGTTCTTC.

The chain has TRBV19 and TRBJ1-6, with a tentative D call TRBD1 (5 bases). V was pared by 3 bases and J by 0 bases, with 15 bases between. CDR1 and CDR2 from the germline V gene are LNHDA and SQIVND (reference sequence). The CDR3 has 18 amino acids. The DNA for the CDR3 is TGTGCCAGTAGTATTCCCTTCGGACAAAGCTCCTATAATTCACCCCTCCACTTT. This codes for CASSIPFGQSSYNSPLHF.

The chain links TRBV2 to TRBJ1-5; 7 bases fit TRBD1. V gave up 5 bases and J gave up 0 bases; unmatched junction bases: 7. Germline V lookup: CDR1 SNHLY, CDR2 FYNNEI. The CDR3 totals 16 residues. The CDR3 nucleotides are TGTGCCAGCAGTACTGACAGGGACGGTAGCAATCAGCCCCAGCATTTT. Translated, it gives CASSTDRDGSNQPQHF.

The chain joins TRBV4-2 to TRBJ1-6; 7 bases fit TRBD1. Germline CDR1 is LGHNA and CDR2 is YNFKEQ. The ends lost 0 bases at V and 7 bases at J; junction bases unmatched: 18. The CDR3 length is 20 residues. DNA of the CDR3: TGTGCCAGCAGCCAAGATTTCCTAAGGGGGCGGCAGGGGCTCAATTCACCCCTCCACTTT. It encodes CASSQDFLRGRQGLNSPLHF.

The chain employs TRBV5-1 and TRBJ2-7, with 8 bases matching TRBD2. The germline gives CDR1 SGHRS, CDR2 YFSETQ. V trimming: 4 bases; J trimming: 3 bases; junction bases outside the gene matches: 12. The CDR3 has 16 amino acids. The CDR3 sequence: CASSLGQAGADYEQYF. The CDR3 DNA reads TGCGCCAGCAGCCTCGGCCAAGCGGGAGCTGACTACGAGCAGTACTTC.

This clone was counted once. This chain links TRBV7-9 with TRBJ2-7; 7 positions match TRBD1. Germline V gene data show CDR1 as SEHNR and CDR2 as FQNEAQ (reference sequence). The CDR3 totals 14 residues. J was trimmed by 9 bases and V by 5 bases; bases with no gene match: 13. CDR3 bases: TGTGCCAGCAGCCTACAGGGGCCTCCTTTTGGGCAGTACTTC. It translates to CASSLQGPPFGQYF.

The chain employs TRBV5-8 and TRBJ2-5; D is undetermined. CDR1 and CDR2 from the germline V gene are SGHTS and YDEGEE. The CDR3 covers 10 residues. The germline V and J ends were trimmed by 9 bases and 5 bases, with 8 bases remaining between them. The CDR3 spells CATLRETQYF. In DNA, the CDR3 is TGTGCCACCCTGCGGGAGACCCAGTACTTC.

The gene calls are TRBV30 and TRBJ1-5; D is undetermined. Germline CDR1 is GTSNPN and CDR2 is SVGIG (reference sequence). Trimming cost V 1 base and J 2 bases, with 6 bases left between them. This CDR3 has 13 amino acids. The CDR3 here is CAWSGRGNQPQHF. The DNA for the CDR3 is TGTGCCTGGAGTGGGAGGGGCAATCAGCCCCAGCATTTT.

The J gene is TRBJ1-3, the V gene TRBV10-3; no clear D gene. The CDR3 runs 12 residues. CDR1 is ENHRY, CDR2 SYGVKD, per germline. Deletions cut 3 bases from V and 9 bases from J, with 9 bases between. The CDR3 protein is CAISESQRTIYF. The DNA of the CDR3 is TGTGCCATCAGTGAATCCCAGCGCACCATATATTTT.

J is TRBJ1-5 and V is TRBV4-2; D not resolved. Trimming removed 2 bases at V and 3 bases at J, with 11 bases between. Germline V CDR1 and CDR2: LGHNA, YNFKEQ. The CDR3 runs 15 residues. The CDR3 is CASSQTSAVNQPQHF. In nucleotides, the CDR3 is TGTGCCAGCAGCCAAACATCAGCTGTCAATCAGCCCCAGCATTTT.

The chain combines TRBV20-1 with TRBJ2-7, with TRBD2 as a possible D gene (5 bases). Trimming took off 3 bases at V and 7 bases at J, with 19 bases between the two ends. The CDR3 length is 14 residues. The germline V gene has CDR1 DFQATT and CDR2 SNEGSKA (reference sequence). The CDR3 bases are TGCAGTGCTAGTAGTGTGGGCCTCACGGGAGAGCAGTACTTC. Protein: CSASSVGLTGEQYF.

The chain is built from TRBV18 and TRBJ2-3; 9 nucleotides match TRBD1. The CDR3 extends over 16 amino acids. V lost 3 bases and J lost 5; bases outside the gene matches: 9. Germline CDR1 KGHSH, CDR2 LQKENI. The CDR3 region is CASSPPTGGRGDTQYF. The CDR3 region has the DNA TGTGCCAGCTCACCCCCGACAGGGGGAAGGGGAGATACGCAGTATTTT.

The genes are TRBV4-1 and TRBJ1-2; no clear D gene. The germline V gene has CDR1 MGHRA and CDR2 YSYEKL. The V and J ends lost 0 bases and 2 bases respectively, with 10 bases between them. The CDR3 runs 15 residues. The CDR3 DNA sequence: TGCGCCAGCAGCCAAGATAGAACAGAGAACTATGGCTACACCTTC. Translation: CASSQDRTENYGYTF.

The chain recombines TRBV5-4 with TRBJ2-1, with D tentatively TRBD2 (6 bases). The CDR3 runs 15 residues. V dropped 0 bases and J dropped 5 bases, with 12 bases sitting between them. Germline-derived CDR1 and CDR2 are SGHNT and YYREEE (reference sequence). CDR3: CASSLDGTVNNEQFF. For the CDR3, the DNA is TGTGCCAGCAGCTTGGATGGGACTGTAAACAATGAGCAGTTCTTC.

The V call is TRBV12-3 or TRBV12-4, the J call TRBJ1-6; D is undetermined. V shed 6 bases and J shed 4 bases, with 7 bases lying between them. The CDR3 runs to 13 residues. As DNA, the CDR3 is TGTGCCAGCAGCTCTTTGTATAATTCACCCCTCCACTTT. This translates into CASSSLYNSPLHF.

The CDR3 sequence: CASSQAEEAFF. Written as DNA, the CDR3 is TGCGCCAGCAGCCAAGCCGAAGAAGCTTTCTTT. This rearrangement joins TRBV4-3 to TRBJ1-1; D is unresolved. CDR3 size: 11 residues. Germline lookup yields CDR1 LGHNA and CDR2 YSLEER. Deletions cut 1 base from V and 8 bases from J, with 5 bases between.

The chain has TRBV7-2 and TRBJ1-1; no clear D gene. Germline V gives CDR1 SGHTA, CDR2 FQGNSA. Trimming removed 0 bases at V and 1 base at J, with 6 bases between. The CDR3 is 14 amino acids. The DNA for the CDR3 is TGTGCCAGCAGCTTAGCCTGGGGGAACACTGAAGCTTTCTTT. Translated: CASSLAWGNTEAFF. The complete variable domain, with remaining parts taken from reference TRBV7-2 and TRBJ1-1, reads GAGVSQSPSNKVTEKGKDVELRCDPISGHTALYWYRQSLGQGLEFLIYFQGNSAPDKSGLPSDRFSAERTGGSVSTLTIQRTQQEDSAVYLCASSLAWGNTEAFFGQGTRLTVV.